This T cell receptor beta chain came from a study of blood T cell repertoires in COVID-19. About the research overall: The United States, Italy and Spain supplied acute and convalescent COVID-19 samples. From T cells, B-cell-depleted T cells, or PBMCs came the material, which was cDNA or gDNA.

The CDR3 covers 18 residues. With 0 bases removed from V and 9 bases from J, the gap between germline ends came to 21 bases. Germline V CDR1 and CDR2: MNHEY, SMNVEV (reference sequence). Authors' methods: Scientists estimated how many nucleated cells there were by amplifying reference gene primers. The assay was immunoSEQ multiplex PCR, and TCRdb's table has in-frame clones only and misses some. The D gene and trimming were derived from the DNA, and the V and J assignments and clone size from that table. The profile shows 140,000 or so clones, about four fifths of them singletons. Sequences were obtained from peripheral blood. The TCR was taken from a human donor in a cohort sampled during active COVID-19. The V and J genes are TRBV27 and TRBJ1-6; possibly TRBD1 for D (6 bases). CDR3: CASSLSSPFRGLTSPLHF. The CDR3 coding sequence is TGTGCCAGCAGTTTATCGTCCCCTTTCAGGGGCTTGACTTCACCCCTCCACTTT.